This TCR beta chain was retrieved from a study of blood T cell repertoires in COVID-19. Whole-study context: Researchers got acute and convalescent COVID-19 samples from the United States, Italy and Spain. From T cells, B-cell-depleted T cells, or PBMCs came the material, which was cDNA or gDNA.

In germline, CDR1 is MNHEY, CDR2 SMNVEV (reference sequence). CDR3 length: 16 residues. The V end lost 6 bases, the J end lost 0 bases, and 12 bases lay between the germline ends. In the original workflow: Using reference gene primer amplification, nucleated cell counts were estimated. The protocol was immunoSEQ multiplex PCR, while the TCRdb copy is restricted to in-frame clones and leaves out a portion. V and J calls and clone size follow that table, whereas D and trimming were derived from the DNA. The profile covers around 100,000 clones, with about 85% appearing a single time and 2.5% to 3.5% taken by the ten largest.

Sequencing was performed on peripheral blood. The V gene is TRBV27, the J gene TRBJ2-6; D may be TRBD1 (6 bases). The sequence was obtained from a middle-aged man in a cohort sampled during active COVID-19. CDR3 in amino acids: CASSPPGASGANVLTF. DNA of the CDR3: TGTGCCAGCAGCCCACCAGGGGCCTCTGGGGCCAACGTCCTGACTTTC. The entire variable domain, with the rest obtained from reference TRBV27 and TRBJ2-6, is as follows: EAQVTQNPRYLITVTGKKLTVTCSQNMNHEYMSWYRQDPGLGLRQIYYSMNVEVTDKGDVPEGYKVSRKEKRNFPLILESPSPNQTSLYFCASSPPGASGANVLTFGAGSRLTVL.